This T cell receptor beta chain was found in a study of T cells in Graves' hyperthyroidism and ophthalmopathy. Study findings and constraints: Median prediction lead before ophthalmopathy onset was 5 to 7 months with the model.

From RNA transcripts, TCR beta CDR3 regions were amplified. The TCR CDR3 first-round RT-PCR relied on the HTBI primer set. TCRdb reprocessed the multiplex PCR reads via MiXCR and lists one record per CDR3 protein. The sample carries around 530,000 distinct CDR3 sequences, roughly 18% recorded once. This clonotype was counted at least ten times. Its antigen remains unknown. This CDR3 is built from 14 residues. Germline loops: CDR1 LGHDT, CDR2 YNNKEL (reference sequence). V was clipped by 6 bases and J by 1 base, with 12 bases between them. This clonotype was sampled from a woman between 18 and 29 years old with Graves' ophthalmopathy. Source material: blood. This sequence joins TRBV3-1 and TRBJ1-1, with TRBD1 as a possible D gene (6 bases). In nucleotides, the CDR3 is TGTGCCAGCAGACTCACAGGGAAGAACACTGAAGCTTTCTTT. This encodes CASRLTGKNTEAFF.